These 19 T cell receptor beta chains originate from one sample sequenced in a study of T cell changes during pregnancy in multiple sclerosis. Assay used: immunoSEQ multiplex PCR; TCRdb lists only in-frame clones, some missing. The repertoire consists of about 70,000 clones, with approximately 92% occurring once and the leading ten covering about 1.2%. The material was peripheral blood, obtained in the third trimester of pregnancy. The receptors shown here come from a female donor with multiple sclerosis, enrolled in a pregnancy study.

The chain combines TRBV7-3 with TRBJ2-1; unclear D gene. Per germline, CDR1 SGHTA and CDR2 FQGTGA. V was trimmed by 5 bases and J by 7 bases, leaving 12 bases between them. The CDR3 spans 13 residues. CDR3 loop: CASSPAGANEQFF. DNA for the CDR3: TGTGCCAGCAGCCCCGCCGGTGCGAATGAGCAGTTCTTC.

The chain has TRBV4-1 and TRBJ2-6, with D unresolved. The V gene lost 4 bases and the J gene lost 2 bases, with 9 bases spanning the gap. Germline V gene lookup returns CDR1 MGHRA and CDR2 YSYEKL. The CDR3 sequence is 15 residues long. CDR3 sequence: CASSRLGTGANVLTF. The CDR3, as DNA: TGCGCCAGCAGCCGCCTCGGTACTGGGGCCAACGTCCTGACTTTC.

The chain has TRBV6-5 and TRBJ2-7; D call uncertain. V was clipped by 0 bases and J by 0 bases, with 6 bases between them. This CDR3 is 14 amino acids long. CDR1 and CDR2 (germline): MNHEY, SVGAGI. CDR3 sequence: CASSYSAPSYEQYF. DNA of the CDR3: TGTGCCAGCAGTTACTCGGCACCCTCCTACGAGCAGTACTTC.

The V call is TRBV19, the J call TRBJ1-5; tentatively, D is TRBD1 (5 bases). The germline V gene has CDR1 LNHDA and CDR2 SQIVND (reference sequence). V lost 4 bases to trimming and J lost 0 bases, with 10 bases between them. This CDR3 region has 15 residues. The CDR3 DNA sequence: TGTGCCAGTAGTACGCAGGGATATAGCAATCAGCCCCAGCATTTT. Encoded protein: CASSTQGYSNQPQHF.

The chain links TRBV10-3 to TRBJ2-3; D unclear. The germline gives CDR1 ENHRY, CDR2 SYGVKD. The CDR3 has 17 residues. The ends were cut back, 1 base at V and 2 bases at J, with 16 bases in the middle. The CDR3, as DNA: TGTGCCATCAGTGAGTACCTGAGGCAAAGACCCACAGATACGCAGTATTTT. This translates into CAISEYLRQRPTDTQYF.

The gene calls are TRBV7-8 and TRBJ1-5; possibly TRBD1 for D (5 bases). Looked up from germline, CDR1 is SGHVS and CDR2 is FQNEAQ. The CDR3 consists of 16 residues. V lost 1 base, J lost 1 base, and 11 bases lay in between. For the CDR3, the DNA is TGTGCCAGCAGCTTAGGGGGAGGGGCCAGCAATCAGCCCCAGCATTTT. Protein sequence: CASSLGGGASNQPQHF.

J is TRBJ1-1 and V is TRBV7-3, with 12 bases aligning to TRBD1. Germline assignment: CDR1 SGHTA and CDR2 FQGTGA. The CDR3 sequence is 16 residues long. V shed 0 bases and J 2 bases; nucleotides not matched to a gene: 1. The CDR3 reads CASSLTGQGANTEAFF. CDR3 nucleotide sequence: TGTGCCAGCAGCTTAACGGGACAGGGGGCTAACACTGAAGCTTTCTTT.

This sequence joins TRBV4-1 and TRBJ2-1; unclear D gene. Germline loops: CDR1 MGHRA, CDR2 YSYEKL. This CDR3 region has 18 residues. The V end was cut by 2 bases, the J end by 0 bases, with 17 bases between. The CDR3 loop reads CASSQRGASLGSYNEQFF. The CDR3 nucleotides are TGCGCCAGCAGCCAAAGAGGCGCGTCCCTAGGCTCCTACAATGAGCAGTTCTTC.

CDR3 amino acids: CASSSPGAGGPQETQYF. For the CDR3, the DNA is TGTGCCAGCAGTTCCCCTGGGGCGGGAGGGCCCCAAGAGACCCAGTACTTC. The chain is built from TRBV27 and TRBJ2-5, with 9 nucleotides matching TRBD2. After removal of 4 bases from V and 1 base from J, the junction contained 10 bases not matched to a gene. Germline CDR1 is MNHEY and CDR2 is SMNVEV (reference sequence). The CDR3 loop spans 17 amino acids.

This clone was seen only once. The chain uses TRBV15 and TRBJ1-3; D is undetermined. Per the germline V gene, CDR1 is LNHNV and CDR2 is YYDKDF (reference sequence). V gave up 0 bases and J gave up 0 bases, with 9 bases separating them. The length of the CDR3 is 16 residues. CDR3 nucleotides: TGTGCCACCAGCAGAGATTCGACAAACTCTGGAAACACCATATATTTT. Its translation is CATSRDSTNSGNTIYF.

The chain couples TRBV10-3 to TRBJ1-1, with D unresolved. The germline V gene has CDR1 ENHRY and CDR2 SYGVKD. This CDR3 spans 13 amino acids. The ends were cut back, 6 bases at V and 6 bases at J, with 14 bases in the middle. CDR3 bases: TGTGCCATCAGGGCCGGAGGTGGCTCTGAAGCTTTCTTT. This gives the protein CAIRAGGGSEAFF.

This sequence joins TRBV7-3 and TRBJ2-1; 7 bases align to TRBD2. CDR3 length equals 16 residues. Germline-derived CDR1 and CDR2 are SGHTA and FQGTGA. V gave up 2 bases and J gave up 9 bases; unmatched junction bases: 13. CDR3 in amino acids: CASSLGAGANGIEQFF. The CDR3 DNA follows: TGTGCCAGCAGCTTAGGGGCGGGAGCTAATGGTATTGAGCAGTTCTTC.

The rearrangement uses TRBV29-1 and TRBJ1-3; D not certain. The CDR3 length is 11 residues. Germline CDR1 is SQVTM and CDR2 is ANQGSEA. The V gene lost 4 bases and the J gene lost 7 bases, with 8 bases spanning the gap. The CDR3 DNA reads TGCAGCGTTGTAAGGGAGAACACCATATATTTT. Encoded protein: CSVVRENTIYF.

This clone was seen just once. The chain uses TRBV5-1 and TRBJ1-4; 7 bases align to TRBD1. Germline assignment: CDR1 SGHRS and CDR2 YFSETQ. CDR3 size: 16 residues. The ends lost 0 bases at V and 5 bases at J; junction bases unmatched: 7. In nucleotides, the CDR3 is TGCGCCAGCAGCTTGGCCTCAGGGGGGACAAATGAAAAACTGTTTTTT. Its protein product is CASSLASGGTNEKLFF. Supplemented by reference TRBV5-1 and TRBJ1-4, the full variable domain reads KAGVTQTPRYLIKTRGQQVTLSCSPISGHRSVSWYQQTPGQGLQFLFEYFSETQRNKGNFPGRFSGRQFSNSRSEMNVSTLELGDSALYLCASSLASGGTNEKLFFGSGTQLSVL.

This chain links TRBV4-1 with TRBJ1-2; 7 bases fit TRBD1. Losses at the gene ends were 3 bases for V and 5 bases for J; bases not matched to a gene: 6. Germline V lookup: CDR1 MGHRA, CDR2 YSYEKL. This CDR3 is built from 14 residues. The CDR3 DNA is TGCGCCAGCAGCCATAGACAGGGAGAATATGGCTACACCTTC. Residues: CASSHRQGEYGYTF.

V gene TRBV11-3 combines with J gene TRBJ2-1; 13 nucleotides agree with TRBD2. Germline assignment: CDR1 SGHNT and CDR2 YENEEA. Losses at the gene ends were 7 bases for V and 5 bases for J; bases not matched to a gene: 5. CDR3 length: 15 residues. The CDR3 DNA reads as TGTGCCAGCACCCCCGGGACTAGCGGGAACAATGAGCAGTTCTTC. Encoded protein: CASTPGTSGNNEQFF.

This clone was counted a single time. V is TRBV5-6 and J is TRBJ2-1; 11 positions agree with TRBD2. J gave up 4 bases and V 4 bases, and 7 bases lay outside the gene matches. The CDR3 totals 16 residues. CDR1 SGHDT and CDR2 YYEEEE come from the germline V gene. The CDR3 DNA is TGTGCCAGCAGCCCTCGGGGACTAGCGGAATACAATGAGCAGTTCTTC. Amino acids: CASSPRGLAEYNEQFF.

This clone has a single count. The chain is built from TRBV28 and TRBJ2-5; possibly TRBD1 for D (6 bases). Germline lookup yields CDR1 MDHEN and CDR2 SYDVKM. V was shortened by 1 base and J by 2 bases, with 14 bases between the two germline ends. The CDR3 is 16 amino acids. Written as DNA, the CDR3 is TGTGCCAGCAGTTTATATACAGGGTGGGGACAAGAGACCCAGTACTTC. This sequence encodes CASSLYTGWGQETQYF.

The CDR3 DNA is TGCGCCAGCAGCCAAGAGTCTAGCGGGAGGGACGGGGAGACCCAGTACTTC. It yields the protein CASSQESSGRDGETQYF. The chain carries TRBV4-3 and TRBJ2-5, with TRBD2 matching 12 bases. The CDR3 extends over 17 amino acids. Germline assignment: CDR1 LGHNA and CDR2 YSLEER. The V segment lost 0 bases and the J segment 5 bases; nucleotides outside the gene matches: 7.